Listed below are T cell receptor beta chains from one sample, sequenced in a study of Graves' ophthalmopathy and Graves' hyperthyroidism. MiXCR was run by TCRdb on the multiplex PCR reads, yielding one entry per CDR3 protein. The sample lists over a million distinct CDR3 sequences, roughly two fifths occurring once. Material for sequencing was peripheral blood or thyroid tissue (not recorded which). These receptors were obtained from an adult man with Graves' hyperthyroidism. The CDR3 runs from the conserved cysteine through the conserved F or W. The order of the fields is CDR3 protein, CDR3 DNA, V gene, J gene, D gene, clone size. D genes are given only for firm matches. Expanded clones are given a class, and other clones once, few, many or no size at all.

CDR3aa: CASSSLRGLGEQYF
CDR3nt: TGTGCCAGCAGCTCCCTCAGGGGCCTAGGGGAGCAGTACTTC
v_gene: TRBV7-2
j_gene: TRBJ2-7
d_gene: .
abundance: .

CDR3aa: CASSLAGTASSKETQYF
CDR3nt: TGCGCCAGCAGCTTGGCCGGGACAGCCAGTTCCAAAGAGACCCAGTACTTC
v_gene: TRBV5-1
j_gene: TRBJ2-5
d_gene: TRBD1
abundance: many

CDR3aa: CSATRVGAEKLFF
CDR3nt: TGCAGTGCTACGAGGGTAGGAGCGGAAAAACTGTTTTTT
v_gene: TRBV20-1
j_gene: TRBJ1-4
d_gene: .
abundance: many

CDR3aa: CASSLSGMIEAFF
CDR3nt: TGTGCCAGCAGCTTGTCAGGGATGATTGAAGCTTTCTTT
v_gene: TRBV5-5
j_gene: TRBJ1-1
d_gene: .
abundance: many

CDR3aa: CSARPLRGQGNQPQHF
CDR3nt: TGCAGTGCTAGGCCTCTTAGGGGACAGGGCAATCAGCCCCAGCATTTT
v_gene: TRBV20-1
j_gene: TRBJ1-5
d_gene: TRBD1
abundance: .

CDR3aa: CSAREGTGETYEQYF
CDR3nt: TGCAGTGCTAGAGAAGGGACAGGCGAGACCTACGAGCAGTACTTC
v_gene: TRBV20-1
j_gene: TRBJ2-7
d_gene: TRBD1
abundance: many

CDR3aa: CASSFPQAGGSTPLHF
CDR3nt: TGTGCCAGCAGTTTTCCCCAAGCAGGAGGGTCGACACCCCTCCACTTT
v_gene: TRBV28
j_gene: TRBJ1-6
d_gene: .
abundance: .

CDR3aa: CASSSSTGLTEKLFF
CDR3nt: TGTGCCAGCAGCTCCTCCACAGGGTTGACTGAAAAACTGTTTTTT
v_gene: TRBV13
j_gene: TRBJ1-4
d_gene: .
abundance: few

CDR3aa: CASSLRLTSGEQYF
CDR3nt: TGTGCCAGCAGTCTCAGGCTAACTAGCGGAGAGCAGTACTTC
v_gene: TRBV7-3
j_gene: TRBJ2-7
d_gene: TRBD2
abundance: .

CDR3aa: CASRSRQNPGNTIYF
CDR3nt: TGTGCCAGCAGGAGCCGACAGAATCCTGGAAACACCATATATTTT
v_gene: TRBV6-1
j_gene: TRBJ1-3
d_gene: .
abundance: .

CDR3aa: CSAKSGANVLTF
CDR3nt: TGCAGTGCTAAGTCTGGGGCCAACGTCCTGACTTTC
v_gene: TRBV20-1
j_gene: TRBJ2-6
d_gene: .
abundance: many

CDR3aa: CASSQGRGFNSPLHF
CDR3nt: TGCGCCAGCAGCCAAGGGCGAGGGTTTAATTCACCCCTCCACTTT
v_gene: TRBV4-1
j_gene: TRBJ1-6
d_gene: .
abundance: few

CDR3aa: CSASPSGGNQETQYF
CDR3nt: TGCAGTGCTAGTCCTAGCGGGGGTAATCAAGAGACCCAGTACTTC
v_gene: TRBV20-1
j_gene: TRBJ2-5
d_gene: TRBD2
abundance: many

CDR3aa: CSVEDWTGKYEQYF
CDR3nt: TGCAGCGTTGAAGATTGGACAGGGAAGTACGAGCAGTACTTC
v_gene: TRBV29-1
j_gene: TRBJ2-7
d_gene: TRBD1
abundance: many

CDR3aa: CASSVGGRGRETQYF
CDR3nt: TGTGCCAGCAGCGTTGGGGGCAGGGGGCGGGAGACCCAGTACTTC
v_gene: TRBV2
j_gene: TRBJ2-5
d_gene: TRBD1
abundance: .

CDR3aa: CASSGTGGKQPQHF
CDR3nt: TGTGCCAGTAGTGGAACAGGGGGCAAGCAGCCCCAGCATTTT
v_gene: TRBV19
j_gene: TRBJ1-5
d_gene: TRBD1
abundance: .

CDR3aa: CASSLRATQTQHF
CDR3nt: TGTGCCAGCAGCTTGAGGGCGACACAGACCCAGCATTTT
v_gene: TRBV7-9
j_gene: TRBJ1-5
d_gene: .
abundance: .

CDR3aa: CASSLGTGGVVYEQYF
CDR3nt: TGTGCCAGCAGCTTAGGGACAGGGGGCGTAGTATACGAGCAGTACTTC
v_gene: TRBV7-6
j_gene: TRBJ2-7
d_gene: TRBD1
abundance: .

CDR3aa: CASRTGTGRSYEQYF
CDR3nt: TGTGCCAGCAGAACTGGGACAGGGCGGTCCTACGAGCAGTACTTC
v_gene: TRBV6-6
j_gene: TRBJ2-7
d_gene: TRBD1
abundance: few

CDR3aa: CASSFESGTSTYEQYF
CDR3nt: TGTGCCAGCAGCTTTGAGTCTGGGACTAGCACTTACGAGCAGTACTTC
v_gene: TRBV7-9
j_gene: TRBJ2-7
d_gene: TRBD2
abundance: .

CDR3aa: CASMRVVDEQYF
CDR3nt: TGTGCCAGCATGCGAGTGGTGGACGAGCAGTACTTC
v_gene: TRBV7-9
j_gene: TRBJ2-7
d_gene: .
abundance: .

CDR3aa: CASSLAGGGWYGYTF
CDR3nt: TGTGCCAGCAGCTTAGCAGGGGGAGGGTGGTATGGCTACACCTTC
v_gene: TRBV7-2
j_gene: TRBJ1-2
d_gene: .
abundance: many

CDR3aa: CSARDWGSGLTNTEAFF
CDR3nt: TGCAGTGCTAGAGATTGGGGATCAGGGTTGACGAACACTGAAGCTTTCTTT
v_gene: TRBV20-1
j_gene: TRBJ1-1
d_gene: .
abundance: many

CDR3aa: CASRLQGYDNQPQHF
CDR3nt: TGTGCCAGCAGGCTTCAGGGATATGACAATCAGCCCCAGCATTTT
v_gene: TRBV6-6
j_gene: TRBJ1-5
d_gene: .
abundance: once